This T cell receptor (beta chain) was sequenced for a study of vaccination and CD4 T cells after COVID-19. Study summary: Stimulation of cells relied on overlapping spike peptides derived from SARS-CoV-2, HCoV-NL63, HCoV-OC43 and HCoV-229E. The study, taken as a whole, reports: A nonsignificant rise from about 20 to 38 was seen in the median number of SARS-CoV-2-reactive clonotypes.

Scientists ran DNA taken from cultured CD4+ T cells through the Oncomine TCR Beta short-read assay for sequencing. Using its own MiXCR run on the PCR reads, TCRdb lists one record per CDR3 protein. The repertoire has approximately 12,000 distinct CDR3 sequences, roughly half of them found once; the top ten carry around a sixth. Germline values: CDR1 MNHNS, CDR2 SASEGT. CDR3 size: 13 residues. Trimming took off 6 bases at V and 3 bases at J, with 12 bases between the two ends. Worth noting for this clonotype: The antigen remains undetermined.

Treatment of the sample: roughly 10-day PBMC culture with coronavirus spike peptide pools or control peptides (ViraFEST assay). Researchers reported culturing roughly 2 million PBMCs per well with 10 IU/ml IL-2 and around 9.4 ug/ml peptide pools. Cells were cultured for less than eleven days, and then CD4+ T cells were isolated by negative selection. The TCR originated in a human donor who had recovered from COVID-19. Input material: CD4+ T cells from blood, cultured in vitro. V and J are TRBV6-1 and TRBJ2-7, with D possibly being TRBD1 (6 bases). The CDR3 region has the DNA TGTGCCAGCAGGCAGGGGCCCGGCTACGAGCAGTACTTC. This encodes CASRQGPGYEQYF.